This T cell receptor beta chain was recorded in a study of cytotoxic CD8 clonotypes in ibrutinib-treated CLL. Overall study: Included were 11 relapsed/refractory and about 15 treatment-naive patients, of whom about 18 were IGHV unmutated. The authors obtained response samples at a median of around eleven months of treatment, range 6 to 36. Broader study findings: With treatment, public clonotypes, which were uncommon, either contracted or remained stable. Sample timing was unmatched between remission and later-progressing patients; lymph nodes unstudied.

Method: immunoSEQ multiplex PCR; TCRdb's copy keeps in-frame clones and lacks some. This table holds 200,000 to 250,000 clones, roughly 74% found once. J lost 0 bases, V lost 1 base, and 4 bases had no gene match. CDR1 is MNHNS and CDR2 is SASEGT in the germline V gene. CDR3 length: 16 amino acids. This clone was seen more than once but under ten times. Its target is not known. The receptor was isolated from a human donor with chronic lymphocytic leukemia. This chain uses TRBV6-1 with TRBJ1-1, with TRBD1 matching over 8 bases. The sample consisted of PBMCs, taken after 24 months of ibrutinib treatment. CDR3 coding DNA: TGTGCCAGCAGTGAAGAATGGACAGGGATGAACACTGAAGCTTTCTTT. Protein: CASSEEWTGMNTEAFF.